Detailed here is one T cell receptor (beta chain). The data were taken from a study of CD8+ T cells in alopecia areata. Turning to the study itself: Oral tofacitinib (5 to 10 mg twice daily) was administered to treated patients. The share of scalp area affected provided the severity score for treated patients.

cDNA reverse transcribed from extracted RNA served as the sequencing template. Method: immunoSEQ multiplex PCR; TCRdb's copy keeps in-frame clones and lacks some. The repertoire consists of around 86,000 clones, with just over 70% occurring once and the leading ten covering around a sixth. CDR1 is PRHDT and CDR2 is FYEKMQ in the germline V gene (reference sequence). With V trimmed by 1 base and J by 4 bases, 4 bases remained unmatched. This CDR3 has 15 residues. Stated treatment: oral pan-JAK inhibitor, 5-10 mg twice daily. J is TRBJ2-5 and V is TRBV13, with 9 bases identical to TRBD2. Sample: CD8+ T cells sorted from blood, taken at week 44, from a patient treated with tofacitinib. This receptor was obtained from a human donor with alopecia areata. The CDR3 nucleotides read TGTGCCAGCAGCTTAGTTAGCGGGGGCCCAGAGACCCAGTACTTC. This encodes CASSLVSGGPETQYF.